The clone carrying this T cell receptor beta chain has just one count. As yet, its antigen is unknown. This entry belongs to a study of blood T cells in healthy people across ages. General study results and limits: Diversity of TCR beta per million T cells declined in a roughly linear way with age. Naive CD4+ cell counts and diversity both ran higher in long-lived than in aged donors.

Then a second PCR, running about 6 to 11 cycles, was carried out with a sample-barcoded 5' primer and a J-beta primer mix. Per-sample output comprised a minimum of 2.5 million paired-end reads containing CDR3. TCRdb reprocessed the 5' RACE reads via MiXCR and lists one record per CDR3 protein. The top ten hold about 32% of the sample, which has hundreds of thousands of distinct CDR3 sequences, about 43% seen once. This clonotype was sampled from a man older than 75 in good health. Input material: blood.

The CDR3 DNA reads TGTGCCTGGAGTCCACTATGGACAAGAAACACCGGGGAGCTGTTTTTT. It is translated as CAWSPLWTRNTGELFF. The chain couples TRBV30 to TRBJ2-2; D is possibly TRBD1 (5 bases). CDR3 length equals 16 residues. Trimming cost V 2 bases and J 2 bases, with 15 bases left between them. From germline, CDR1 is GTSNPN and CDR2 SVGIG (reference sequence). Full variable domain (missing parts from reference TRBV30 and TRBJ2-2): SQTIHQWPATLVQPVGSPLSLECTVEGTSNPNLYWYRQAAGRGLQLLFYSVGIGQISSEVPQNLSASRPQDRQFILSSKKLLLSDSGFYLCAWSPLWTRNTGELFFGEGSRLTVL.